These T cell receptor beta chains were read from a single sample in a study of glioma-infiltrating T cells after dendritic cell vaccination. Repertoires were generated with immunoSEQ multiplex PCR, while TCRdb's copy carries only in-frame clones and drops some. Of 80,000 to 100,000 clones in the sample, around 80% were seen once. Sequenced here: blood, sampled after dendritic cell vaccination. These TCRs come from a human donor with glioblastoma. Each CDR3 is given with its conserved first and last residue. D genes are given only for firm matches. Only some rows state a clone size, as once, few, many or a class for expanded clones.

D gene: .; J gene: TRBJ1-3; clone size: .; V gene: TRBV4-1; CDR3 protein: CASSQGAHTIYF; CDR3 DNA: TGCGCCAGCAGCCAAGGGGCCCACACCATATATTTT
D gene: TRBD1; J gene: TRBJ1-2; clone size: .; V gene: TRBV27; CDR3 protein: CASRPLDRGRRGYTF; CDR3 DNA: TGTGCCAGCAGGCCTCTCGACAGGGGGCGACGAGGCTACACCTTC
D gene: .; J gene: TRBJ1-2; clone size: .; V gene: TRBV28; CDR3 protein: CASSLGRNGYTF; CDR3 DNA: TGTGCCAGCAGTTTGGGGAGGAATGGCTACACCTTC
D gene: TRBD2; J gene: TRBJ2-5; clone size: .; V gene: TRBV5-6; CDR3 protein: CASSLAVLAYQETQYF; CDR3 DNA: TGTGCCAGCAGCTTGGCGGTACTAGCGTACCAAGAGACCCAGTACTTC
D gene: TRBD1; J gene: TRBJ1-3; clone size: .; V gene: TRBV15; CDR3 protein: CATSLRDRAFSGNTIYF; CDR3 DNA: TGTGCCACCAGCCTCCGGGACAGGGCATTCTCTGGAAACACCATATATTTT
D gene: .; J gene: TRBJ1-5; clone size: .; V gene: TRBV6-5; CDR3 protein: CASSSIPGDHQPQHF; CDR3 DNA: TGTGCCAGCAGTTCGATCCCAGGGGATCATCAGCCCCAGCATTTT
D gene: TRBD2; J gene: TRBJ2-7; clone size: .; V gene: TRBV4-1; CDR3 protein: CASSQGGGGYEQYF; CDR3 DNA: TGCGCCAGCAGCCAAGGAGGCGGGGGCTACGAGCAGTACTTC
D gene: .; J gene: TRBJ1-4; clone size: few; V gene: TRBV5-1; CDR3 protein: CASSLPPRGGGEKLFF; CDR3 DNA: TGCGCCAGCAGCTTGCCCCCGAGGGGAGGTGGTGAAAAACTGTTTTTT
D gene: TRBD2; J gene: TRBJ2-2; clone size: .; V gene: TRBV7-6; CDR3 protein: CASSQFSLGLAGGPFVGELFF; CDR3 DNA: TGTGCCAGCAGCCAATTTTCGTTGGGACTAGCGGGGGGGCCATTCGTCGGGGAGCTGTTTTTT
D gene: TRBD1; J gene: TRBJ1-2; clone size: .; V gene: TRBV7-8; CDR3 protein: CASSLGLTGAGYTF; CDR3 DNA: TGTGCCAGCAGCTTAGGTCTGACAGGGGCTGGCTACACCTTC
D gene: TRBD1; J gene: TRBJ1-2; clone size: .; V gene: TRBV19; CDR3 protein: CASSHTGTGYGYTF; CDR3 DNA: TGTGCCAGTAGCCATACCGGGACAGGGTATGGCTACACCTTC
D gene: .; J gene: TRBJ2-3; clone size: .; V gene: TRBV5-4; CDR3 protein: CASSLGAGRSLATDTQYF; CDR3 DNA: TGTGCCAGCAGCTTAGGGGCGGGACGAAGCCTAGCGACAGATACGCAGTATTTT
D gene: TRBD2; J gene: TRBJ2-5; clone size: .; V gene: TRBV7-6; CDR3 protein: CASSLGTSVNQETQYF; CDR3 DNA: TGTGCCAGCAGCCTGGGGACTAGCGTAAACCAAGAGACCCAGTACTTC
D gene: .; J gene: TRBJ1-5; clone size: .; V gene: TRBV6-1; CDR3 protein: CASSPSSYNQPQHF; CDR3 DNA: TGTGCCAGCAGTCCGTCCAGTTACAATCAGCCCCAGCATTTT
D gene: TRBD1; J gene: TRBJ1-2; clone size: .; V gene: TRBV5-4; CDR3 protein: CASSLAGTGSYGYTF; CDR3 DNA: TGTGCCAGCAGCTTGGCCGGGACAGGGTCCTATGGCTACACCTTC
D gene: TRBD2; J gene: TRBJ2-1; clone size: .; V gene: TRBV12-5; CDR3 protein: CASGLLAGAYNEQFF; CDR3 DNA: TGTGCTAGTGGTTTACTAGCGGGGGCCTACAATGAGCAGTTCTTC